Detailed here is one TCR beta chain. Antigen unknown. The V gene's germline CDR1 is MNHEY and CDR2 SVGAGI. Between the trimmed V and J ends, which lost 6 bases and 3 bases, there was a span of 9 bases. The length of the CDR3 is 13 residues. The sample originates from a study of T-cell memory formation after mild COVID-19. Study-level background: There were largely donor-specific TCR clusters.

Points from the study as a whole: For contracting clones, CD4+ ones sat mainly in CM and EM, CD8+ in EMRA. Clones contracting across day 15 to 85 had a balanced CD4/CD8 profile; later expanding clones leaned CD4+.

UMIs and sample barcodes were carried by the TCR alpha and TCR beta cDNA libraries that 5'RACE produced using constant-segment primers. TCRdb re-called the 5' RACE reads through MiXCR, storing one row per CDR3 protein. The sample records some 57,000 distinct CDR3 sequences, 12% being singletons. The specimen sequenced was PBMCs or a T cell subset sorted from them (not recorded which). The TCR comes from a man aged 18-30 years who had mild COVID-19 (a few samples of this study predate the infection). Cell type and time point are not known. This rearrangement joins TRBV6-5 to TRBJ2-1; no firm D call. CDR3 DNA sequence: TGTGCCAGCAGACCACCGGGCTACAATGAGCAGTTCTTC. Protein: CASRPPGYNEQFF.